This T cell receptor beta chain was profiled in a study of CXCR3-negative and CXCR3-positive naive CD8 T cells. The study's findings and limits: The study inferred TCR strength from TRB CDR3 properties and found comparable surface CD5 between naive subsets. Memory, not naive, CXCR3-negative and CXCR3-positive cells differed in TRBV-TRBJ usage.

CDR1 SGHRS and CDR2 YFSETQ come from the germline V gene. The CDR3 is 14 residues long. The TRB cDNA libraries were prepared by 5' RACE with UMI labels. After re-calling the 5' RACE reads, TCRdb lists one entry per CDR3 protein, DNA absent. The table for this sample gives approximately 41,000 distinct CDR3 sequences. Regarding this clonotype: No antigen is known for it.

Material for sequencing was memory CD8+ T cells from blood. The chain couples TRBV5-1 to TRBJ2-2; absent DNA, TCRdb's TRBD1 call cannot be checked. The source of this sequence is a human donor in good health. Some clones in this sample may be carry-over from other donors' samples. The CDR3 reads CASREGQDTGELFF.